This T cell receptor beta chain was found in a study of T-cell reconstitution after alpha-beta-depleted transplantation in children. This sample's TCRbeta library carried unique molecular identifier barcodes. TCRdb analysed the PCR reads with MiXCR anew, one entry per CDR3 protein. The sample carries 450,000 to 500,000 distinct CDR3 sequences, approximately 12% recorded once. This CDR3 region has 14 residues. The J segment lost 6 bases and the V segment lost 6 bases, leaving 8 bases of the junction unmatched. This clonotype was observed a handful of times. This chain uses TRBV12-3 or TRBV12-4 with TRBJ1-2; 9 bases agree with TRBD1. This clonotype was sampled from a human donor who donated a stem cell graft to a child with combined immunodeficiency. Specimen: PBMCs from the stem cell graft donor, collected from the stem cell graft. CDR3 sequence: CASSRRQGVDGYTF. Here the CDR3 DNA reads TGTGCCAGCAGCAGACGACAGGGGGTGGATGGCTACACCTTC.